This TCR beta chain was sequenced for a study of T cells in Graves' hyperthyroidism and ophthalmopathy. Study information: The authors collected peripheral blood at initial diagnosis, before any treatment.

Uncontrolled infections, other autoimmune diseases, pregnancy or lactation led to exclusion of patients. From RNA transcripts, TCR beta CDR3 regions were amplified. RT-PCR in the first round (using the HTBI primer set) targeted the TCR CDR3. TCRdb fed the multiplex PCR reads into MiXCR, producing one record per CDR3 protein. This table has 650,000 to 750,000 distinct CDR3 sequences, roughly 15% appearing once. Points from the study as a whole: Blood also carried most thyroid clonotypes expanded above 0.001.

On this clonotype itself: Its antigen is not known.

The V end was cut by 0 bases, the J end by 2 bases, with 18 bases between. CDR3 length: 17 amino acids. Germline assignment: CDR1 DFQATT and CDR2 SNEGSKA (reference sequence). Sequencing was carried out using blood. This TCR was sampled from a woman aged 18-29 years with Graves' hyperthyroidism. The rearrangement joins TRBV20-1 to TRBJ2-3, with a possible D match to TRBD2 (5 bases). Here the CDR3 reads CSARDLSGSTPTDTQYF. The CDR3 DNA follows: TGCAGTGCTAGAGATTTGAGCGGCTCCACACCCACAGATACGCAGTATTTT.